The source of this T cell receptor beta chain is a study of blood T cell repertoires in COVID-19. Overall study context: Donors in the United States, Italy and Spain gave samples during acute or convalescent COVID-19. Sample material is recorded as cDNA or gDNA derived from T cells, B-cell-depleted T cells, or PBMCs.

V lost 3 bases, J lost 2 bases, and 6 bases stayed unmatched. CDR3 size: 16 residues. Germline CDR1 LGHNA, CDR2 YSLEER. Assay: immunoSEQ multiplex PCR; the TCRdb copy retains only in-frame clones and omits some. Here the sample spans about 200,000 clones, roughly four fifths being singletons. Across about two dozen US areas, participants ranged in age from about 18 to 90 years. Grouping used clinical history reported by participants in a survey and questionnaire. The origin of this receptor is a man aged 40-50 years who had recovered from COVID-19. Material for sequencing was PBMCs or T cells enriched from blood (not recorded which). The rearrangement links TRBV4-3 to TRBJ2-3, with TRBD1 matching 9 bases. The CDR3 DNA reads TGCGCCAGCAGCCAGTACAGGGGGCTAAACACAGATACGCAGTATTTT. This encodes CASSQYRGLNTDTQYF.